Each of the 7 T cell receptor beta chains below was sequenced from the same sample in a study of cytomegalovirus exposure and HLA in healthy donors. The PCR used 60 Vbeta and 13 Jbeta primers. Produced via immunoSEQ multiplex PCR; TCRdb's table is partial and in-frame only. The table records roughly 100,000 clones, about four fifths of them present only once. The source material was PBMCs. The source is a man aged 35 to 55 in good health and CMV-seronegative.

CDR3 protein: CATSVGLAGLEQYF. CDR3 sequence (DNA): TGTGCCACCAGCGTAGGGCTAGCGGGATTAGAGCAGTACTTC. J is TRBJ2-7 and V is TRBV15, with 9 bases matching TRBD2. The V segment lost 5 bases and the J segment 7 bases; nucleotides outside the gene matches: 9. This CDR3 is built from 14 residues. CDR1 is LNHNV and CDR2 is YYDKDF in the germline V gene (reference sequence).

This clone was counted between two and nine times. V gene TRBV7-9 combines with J gene TRBJ1-1; a weak D match, TRBD1 (6 bases). Germline V gene data show CDR1 as SEHNR and CDR2 as FQNEAQ (reference sequence). The CDR3 loop spans 16 amino acids. V was shortened by 2 bases and J by 4 bases, with 17 bases between the two germline ends. The CDR3 here is CASSLRSGAWGTEAFF. The CDR3 nucleotides are TGTGCCAGCAGCTTAAGGTCAGGGGCTTGGGGCACTGAAGCTTTCTTT.

The J gene is TRBJ2-1, the V gene TRBV6-4; 9 bases line up with TRBD2. Unmatched junction bases numbered 10, after V lost 6 bases and J lost 7 bases. This CDR3 comprises 15 residues. Germline lookup yields CDR1 MRHNA and CDR2 SNTAGT. The CDR3 nucleotides are TGTGCCAGCAGCGTAGCGGGGGCCCTTGGTAATGAGCAGTTCTTC. Translated: CASSVAGALGNEQFF.

The chain joins TRBV5-8 to TRBJ1-6, with D uncertain. V lost 0 bases and J 6 bases, leaving 10 bases between the germline ends. Germline V lookup: CDR1 SGHTS, CDR2 YDEGEE. The CDR3 is made up of 15 amino acids. The CDR3 sequence: CASSLGRVRNSPLHF. The CDR3 DNA reads TGTGCCAGCAGCTTGGGTCGGGTCCGTAATTCACCCCTCCACTTT.

The J gene is TRBJ2-6, the V gene TRBV6-1; tentative D call: TRBD1 (6 bases). CDR3 length equals 15 residues. V lost 4 bases and J 2 bases, leaving 9 bases between the germline ends. The germline gives CDR1 MNHNS, CDR2 SASEGT. In DNA, the CDR3 is TGTGCCAGCAGTGCAACAGGGACTGGGGCCAACGTCCTGACTTTC. Encoded protein: CASSATGTGANVLTF.

This clone was observed many times. The chain recombines TRBV11-3 with TRBJ2-7; 10 bases are shared with TRBD1. Germline values: CDR1 SGHNT, CDR2 YENEEA. The CDR3 spans 16 residues. Losses at the gene ends were 5 bases for V and 5 bases for J; bases not matched to a gene: 12. CDR3 coding DNA: TGTGCCAGCAGCGTGGTAGGTGGGACAGGGGTGGACGAGCAGTACTTC. Amino acids: CASSVVGGTGVDEQYF.

The gene calls are TRBV9 and TRBJ1-1; D not resolved. V dropped 0 bases and J dropped 6 bases, with 9 bases sitting between them. This CDR3 has 13 residues. Germline loops: CDR1 SGDLS, CDR2 YYNGEE. The CDR3 bases are TGTGCCAGCAGCGTAGACATGTTCGCTGAAGCTTTCTTT. This translates into CASSVDMFAEAFF. Full variable domain (outside the CDR3, taken from reference TRBV9 and TRBJ1-1): DSGVTQTPKHLITATGQRVTLRCSPRSGDLSVYWYQQSLDQGLQFLIQYYNGEERAKGNILERFSAQQFPDLHSELNLSSLELGDSALYFCASSVDMFAEAFFGQGTRLTVV.